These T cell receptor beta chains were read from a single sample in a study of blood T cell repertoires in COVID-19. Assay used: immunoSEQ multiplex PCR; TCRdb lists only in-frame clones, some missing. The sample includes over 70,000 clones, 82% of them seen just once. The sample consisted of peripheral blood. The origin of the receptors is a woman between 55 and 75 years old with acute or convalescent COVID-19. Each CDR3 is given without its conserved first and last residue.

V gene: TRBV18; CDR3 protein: ASSPNQGDNSLYGYT
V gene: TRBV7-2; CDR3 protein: ASSSLGVAGGIQETQY
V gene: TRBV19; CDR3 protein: ASSDGWANEQF
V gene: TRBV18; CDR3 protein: ASSPPAGRETQY
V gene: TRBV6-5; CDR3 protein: ASSPGAGELF
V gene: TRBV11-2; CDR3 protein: ASSFMDSPNSPLH
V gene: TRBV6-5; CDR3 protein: ASRPGAESAEAF
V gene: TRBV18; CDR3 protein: ASSPPIREDDNEQF
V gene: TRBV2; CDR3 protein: ASSEKRSSNYGYT
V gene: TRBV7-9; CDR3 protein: ASSLVGGLAGVGNEQF
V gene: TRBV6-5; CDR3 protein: ASSPPRGQGVVT
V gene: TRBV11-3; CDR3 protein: ASSLTGIYEQY
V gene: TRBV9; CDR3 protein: ASSSGLAGAAAKNIQY
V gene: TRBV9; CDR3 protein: ASREGQVNTGELF
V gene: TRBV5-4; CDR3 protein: ASSIRSGTDQETQY